These 15 T cell receptor beta chains share one sample of origin, sequenced in a study of blood T cell repertoires in COVID-19. Only in-frame clones appear in the TCRdb table, and some are missing; sequencing was by immunoSEQ multiplex PCR. The sample consists of some 250,000 clones, around 89% of them appearing once. The sample taken for sequencing was peripheral blood. Receptor source: a woman between 40 and 50 years old who had recovered from COVID-19.

This sequence joins TRBV5-6 and TRBJ2-5, with TRBD1 identical over 8 bases. This CDR3 is built from 15 residues. Germline V gene data show CDR1 as SGHDT and CDR2 as YYEEEE. J lost 5 bases, V lost 3 bases, and 9 bases had no gene match. The CDR3 region is CASSSPRQGRETQYF. The CDR3, as DNA: TGTGCCAGCAGCTCCCCCCGACAGGGGCGGGAGACCCAGTACTTC. The whole variable domain, remainder taken from reference TRBV5-6 and TRBJ2-5, is DAGVTQSPTHLIKTRGQQVTLRCSPKSGHDTVSWYQQALGQGPQFIFQYYEEEERQRGNFPDRFSGHQFPNYSSELNVNALLLGDSALYLCASSSPRQGRETQYFGPGTRLLVL.

This sequence joins TRBV4-2 and TRBJ1-1; D ambiguous. CDR3 size: 16 residues. Germline V lookup: CDR1 LGHNA, CDR2 YNFKEQ. Trimming stripped 3 bases from V and 1 base from J, with 15 bases between. CDR3 sequence (DNA): TGTGCCAGCAGCCACCCCCCCGCGGCGGGGAACACTGAAGCTTTCTTT. It encodes CASSHPPAAGNTEAFF.

The rearrangement joins TRBV18 to TRBJ2-7, with D tentatively TRBD2 (7 bases). The CDR3 consists of 13 residues. Germline lookup yields CDR1 KGHSH and CDR2 LQKENI. Between the trimmed V and J ends, which lost 3 bases and 5 bases, there was a span of 11 bases. In nucleotides, the CDR3 is TGTGCCAGCTCACCGGGGGGGCCGAACGAGCAGTACTTC. Protein product: CASSPGGPNEQYF.

The chain joins TRBV5-4 to TRBJ2-3; D is undetermined. The V gene's germline CDR1 is SGHNT and CDR2 YYREEE (reference sequence). The CDR3 loop spans 16 amino acids. Trimming removed 0 bases at V and 0 bases at J, with 11 bases between. The CDR3 loop reads CASSLAGLPSTDTQYF. CDR3 DNA: TGTGCCAGCAGCTTGGCAGGCCTACCCAGCACAGATACGCAGTATTTT.

The chain links TRBV30 to TRBJ1-2, with D unresolved. The CDR3 contains 16 residues. Germline V gene lookup returns CDR1 GTSNPN and CDR2 SVGIG (reference sequence). The germline V and J ends were trimmed by 0 bases and 4 bases, with 18 bases remaining between them. The CDR3 protein is CAWSVTTGYITYGYTF. CDR3 in DNA: TGTGCCTGGAGTGTCACTACGGGTTATATCACCTATGGCTACACCTTC.

The chain recombines TRBV7-9 with TRBJ1-2, with D unclear. The CDR3 extends over 17 amino acids. V was cut by 1 base and J by 2 bases, with 17 bases left in between. Germline V lookup: CDR1 SEHNR, CDR2 FQNEAQ (reference sequence). The CDR3 loop reads CASSLGTAGRQNYGYTF. As DNA, the CDR3 is TGTGCCAGCAGCTTAGGGACGGCCGGGAGGCAGAACTATGGCTACACCTTC.

The V gene is TRBV14, the J gene TRBJ2-7; TRBD2 is a possible D gene (6 bases). Per the germline V gene, CDR1 is SGHDN and CDR2 is FVKESK. Trimming pared 4 bases from V and 6 bases from J, leaving 13 bases between. The CDR3 covers 13 residues. CDR3 loop: CASSPGPGGEQYF. In DNA, the CDR3 is TGTGCCAGCAGCCCTGGACCCGGGGGCGAGCAGTACTTC.

This clone was seen just once. The chain has TRBV7-9 and TRBJ2-7; TRBD1 matches 10 bases. Germline lookup yields CDR1 SEHNR and CDR2 FQNEAQ (reference sequence). Unmatched junction bases numbered 7, after V lost 0 bases and J lost 5 bases. There are 16 residues in the CDR3. CDR3 loop: CASSLAARTGGNEQYF. CDR3 sequence (DNA): TGTGCCAGCAGCTTAGCTGCTAGGACAGGGGGGAACGAGCAGTACTTC.

The chain has TRBV7-3 and TRBJ1-2; 8 nucleotides agree with TRBD1. After removal of 2 bases from V and 8 bases from J, the junction contained 7 bases not matched to a gene. This CDR3 has 14 amino acids. Germline V gene sequence: CDR1 SGHTA, CDR2 FQGTGA. CDR3 residues: CASSLAPQGGGYTF. CDR3 coding DNA: TGTGCCAGCAGCTTAGCCCCACAGGGGGGAGGCTACACCTTC.

The J gene is TRBJ2-2, the V gene TRBV28; 11 positions match TRBD2. With 10 bases clipped from V and 8 bases from J, the junction kept 15 bases outside the gene matches. CDR3 length equals 16 residues. The germline V gene encodes CDR1 MDHEN and CDR2 SYDVKM. The CDR3 loop reads CATTPTSGRGWGELFF. CDR3 nucleotides: TGTGCCACCACCCCCACTAGCGGGAGAGGGTGGGGGGAGCTGTTTTTT.

The gene calls are TRBV5-1 and TRBJ2-3; 11 bases align to TRBD2. V gave up 0 bases and J gave up 2 bases; unmatched junction bases: 2. This CDR3 contains 16 residues. The germline CDR1 and CDR2 sequences are SGHRS and YFSETQ. In DNA form, the CDR3 reads TGCGCCAGCAGCTTGGTAGCGGGAGGGTTCACAGATACGCAGTATTTT. Amino acid sequence: CASSLVAGGFTDTQYF.

The chain links TRBV13 to TRBJ2-1; 7 bases are a match to TRBD2. V lost 5 bases and J lost 3; bases outside the gene matches: 7. The germline V gene has CDR1 PRHDT and CDR2 FYEKMQ (reference sequence). The CDR3 totals 15 residues. In DNA, the CDR3 is TGTGCCAGCAGCCGGGGGGTACCCGGCTACAATGAGCAGTTCTTC. Residues: CASSRGVPGYNEQFF.

The chain combines TRBV29-1 with TRBJ1-6; 9 bases are a match to TRBD1. This CDR3 is built from 15 residues. Germline CDR1 is SQVTM and CDR2 is ANQGSEA. The junction had 9 bases not matched to a gene; V was cut back by 7 bases and J by 5 bases. Here the CDR3 reads CSARTGDTNNSPLHF. Written as DNA, the CDR3 is TGCAGCGCCCGGACAGGGGATACAAATAATTCACCCCTCCACTTT.

This chain joins TRBV6-2 or TRBV6-3 and TRBJ2-7, with a possible D match to TRBD1 (5 bases). The length of the CDR3 is 17 residues. Between the trimmed V and J ends, which lost 2 bases and 3 bases, there was a span of 20 bases. Per the germline V gene, CDR1 is MNHEY and CDR2 is SVGEGT. The CDR3 sequence: CASSYPTLGPGYYEQYF. In DNA form, the CDR3 reads TGTGCCAGCAGTTACCCAACTTTGGGGCCGGGCTACTACGAGCAGTACTTC.

This clone showed up just once. This rearrangement joins TRBV5-5 to TRBJ2-7; TRBD1 is a possible D gene (8 bases). Per the germline V gene, CDR1 is SGHKS and CDR2 is YYEKEE (reference sequence). Trimming stripped 2 bases from V and 5 bases from J, with 14 bases between. The CDR3 totals 14 residues. DNA for the CDR3: TGTGCCAGCAGCTTTAGGACAGGGAGGGACGAGCAGTACTTC. Amino acids: CASSFRTGRDEQYF.